The TCR beta chain described here comes from a study of tumor and adjacent non-tumor tissue in lung cancer. CDR1 is DFQATT and CDR2 is SNEGSKA in the germline V gene (reference sequence). The length of the CDR3 is 13 amino acids, counting both ends. The library came from three nested PCR rounds adapted from ARM-PCR protocols. TCRdb recomputed calls from the multiplex PCR reads with MiXCR, one row per CDR3 protein. The sample includes around 66,000 distinct CDR3 sequences, approximately 73% of them seen just once. Concerning this clonotype itself: The limits of the CDR3 on the DNA are not certain, so only TCRdb's listed CDR3 is given.

This sample's RNA came from whole unsorted tissue. The origin of this receptor is a man aged 55 to 70 with non-small cell lung cancer. The source material was lung tumor tissue. The chain recombines TRBV20-1 with TRBJ2-5. CDR3 protein: CSASKVASGTLYF.